These 20 T cell receptor beta chains were sequenced from one sample in a study of blood T cells in healthy people across ages. Then a second PCR, running roughly 7 to 11 cycles, was carried out with a sample-barcoded 5' primer and a J-beta primer mix. TCRdb redid the calling of the 5' RACE reads with MiXCR, one entry per CDR3 protein. The data show about 1.1 million distinct CDR3 sequences, about two fifths seen once. Specimen: blood. The source of these receptors is a man aged 18 to 35 in good health.

This clonotype turned up a few times. This rearrangement joins TRBV12-3 or TRBV12-4 to TRBJ2-7; D remains unclear. The CDR3 runs to 12 residues. The V gene lost 3 bases and the J gene lost 2 bases, with 5 bases spanning the gap. The CDR3 region is CASSFSPYEQYF. CDR3 bases: TGTGCCAGCAGTTTTAGCCCCTACGAGCAGTACTTC.

This chain uses TRBV10-3 with TRBJ2-1; D may be TRBD1 or TRBD2 (5 bases each). Germline CDR1 and CDR2: ENHRY and SYGVKD. V was shortened by 6 bases and J by 7 bases, with 22 bases between the two germline ends. This CDR3 is built from 16 residues. CDR3 loop: CAISPTGPLTRNEQFF. CDR3 DNA sequence: TGTGCCATCAGCCCAACGGGGCCTCTAACTAGGAATGAGCAGTTCTTC.

This chain joins TRBV4-1 and TRBJ1-6; perhaps TRBD1 as D (5 bases). Germline V gene data show CDR1 as MGHRA and CDR2 as YSYEKL. The CDR3 totals 14 residues. V dropped 8 bases and J dropped 10 bases, with 18 bases sitting between them. CDR3 protein: CASDAGGFQSPLHF. The CDR3 region has the DNA TGCGCCAGCGACGCGGGGGGGTTTCAATCACCCCTCCACTTT.

This chain links TRBV20-1 with TRBJ2-4; the D is unclear. CDR1 is DFQATT, CDR2 SNEGSKA, per germline (reference sequence). There are 14 residues in the CDR3. The germline V and J ends were trimmed by 4 bases and 0 bases, with 10 bases remaining between them. The CDR3 loop reads CSANDFIAKNIQYF. DNA for the CDR3: TGCAGTGCTAATGATTTTATAGCCAAAAACATTCAGTACTTC.

V and J are TRBV5-1 and TRBJ1-4; D is undetermined. The CDR3 is 15 residues long. Trimming removed 2 bases from V and 6 bases from J, with 14 bases in between. The germline CDR1 and CDR2 sequences are SGHRS and YFSETQ. CDR3 protein: CASSFATPPDEKLFF. Here the CDR3 DNA reads TGCGCCAGCAGCTTTGCGACTCCCCCTGATGAAAAACTGTTTTTT.

In this sample, this clonotype turned up a few times. The gene calls are TRBV12-3 or TRBV12-4 and TRBJ2-3, with D possibly being TRBD2 (5 bases). This CDR3 contains 13 residues. Trimming removed 5 bases at V and 10 bases at J, with 16 bases between. The DNA for the CDR3 is TGTGCCAGCAGTGAGGGCCCCACTCGGCCGCAGTATTTT. Its protein product is CASSEGPTRPQYF.

Comments on this clonotype: Being one base from a much bigger clone, this may be a read error. The V call is TRBV7-2, the J call TRBJ1-1; TRBD1 agrees at 9 bases. The trim removed 5 bases at V and 10 bases at J, leaving 8 bases unmatched. The length of the CDR3 is 13 residues. Germline CDR1 is SGHTA and CDR2 is FQGNSA. This chain's CDR3 is CASSADRGGAAFF. CDR3 nucleotides: TGTGCCAGCAGCGCCGACAGGGGGGGAGCAGCTTTCTTT.

The chain has TRBV7-2 and TRBJ1-1; weak D call: TRBD1 (6 bases). Trimming left V 2 bases short and J 4 bases short, with 14 bases between. Germline values: CDR1 SGHTA, CDR2 FQGNSA. The CDR3 is made up of 15 amino acids. The CDR3: CASSLFGGQSTEAFF. DNA of the CDR3: TGTGCCAGCAGCTTATTCGGGGGGCAGAGCACTGAAGCTTTCTTT. Drawing the rest from reference TRBV7-2 and TRBJ1-1, the complete variable domain is GAGVSQSPSNKVTEKGKDVELRCDPISGHTALYWYRQSLGQGLEFLIYFQGNSAPDKSGLPSDRFSAERTGGSVSTLTIQRTQQEDSAVYLCASSLFGGQSTEAFFGQGTRLTVV.

This clonotype was observed once. The chain recombines TRBV2 with TRBJ1-5; D not certain. This CDR3 spans 15 amino acids. V was shortened by 2 bases and J by 6 bases, with 14 bases between the two germline ends. CDR1 SNHLY and CDR2 FYNNEI come from the germline V gene. This CDR3 is CASSESSWEGQPQHF. The DNA for the CDR3 is TGTGCCAGCAGTGAATCGTCCTGGGAGGGTCAGCCCCAGCATTTT. The full variable domain, rest sourced from reference TRBV2 and TRBJ1-5, is EPEVTQTPSHQVTQMGQEVILRCVPISNHLYFYWYRQILGQKVEFLVSFYNNEISEKSEIFDDQFSVERPDGSNFTLKIRSTKLEDSAMYFCASSESSWEGQPQHFGDGTRLSIL.

The chain employs TRBV20-1 and TRBJ2-7; the match to TRBD1 covers 11 bases. After removal of 5 bases from V and 3 bases from J, the junction contained 6 bases not matched to a gene. Germline V CDR1 and CDR2: DFQATT, SNEGSKA (reference sequence). The CDR3 loop spans 14 amino acids. The CDR3 DNA reads as TGCAGTGCTCCGCGGACAGGGGGCATCTACGAGCAGTACTTC. It yields the protein CSAPRTGGIYEQYF.

J is TRBJ1-5 and V is TRBV7-9; 7 bases line up with TRBD1. With V trimmed by 1 base and J by 5 bases, 5 bases remained unmatched. Germline values: CDR1 SEHNR, CDR2 FQNEAQ (reference sequence). The CDR3 length is 15 residues. The CDR3 coding sequence is TGTGCCAGCAGCTTAGGCAGGACAGGATATCAGCCCCAGCATTTT. Protein sequence: CASSLGRTGYQPQHF.

In its sample, this clonotype was seen a few times. V is TRBV9 and J is TRBJ2-5; D is ambiguous. The germline CDR1 and CDR2 sequences are SGDLS and YYNGEE. The V end lost 0 bases, the J end lost 5 bases, and 11 bases lay between the germline ends. This CDR3 region has 14 residues. CDR3 amino acids: CASSVGIGLETQYF. In DNA form, the CDR3 reads TGTGCCAGCAGCGTAGGGATAGGTCTTGAGACCCAGTACTTC.

This sequence joins TRBV6-2 or TRBV6-3 and TRBJ1-5; possibly TRBD1 for D (5 bases). V shed 2 bases and J shed 3 bases, with 11 bases lying between them. The germline CDR1 and CDR2 sequences are MNHEY and SVGEGT. The CDR3 covers 15 residues. The CDR3 sequence is CASSYRGTLNQPQHF. As DNA, the CDR3 is TGTGCCAGCAGTTACAGGGGAACACTCAATCAGCCCCAGCATTTT.

V usage is TRBV6-2 or TRBV6-3 and J usage is TRBJ1-1; D is perhaps TRBD1 (5 bases). The germline V gene encodes CDR1 MNHEY and CDR2 SVGEGT. This CDR3 spans 16 amino acids. Deletions cut 7 bases from V and 0 bases from J, with 18 bases between. The CDR3 loop reads CASKFPSGPMNTEAFF. The DNA for the CDR3 is TGTGCCAGCAAGTTTCCTTCGGGACCTATGAACACTGAAGCTTTCTTT.

The chain joins TRBV12-5 to TRBJ2-2; D tentatively reads TRBD1 or TRBD2 (5 bases each). Germline V gives CDR1 LGHNT, CDR2 FRNRAP. Trimming removed 4 bases at V and 0 bases at J, with 12 bases between. The CDR3 length is 16 residues. CDR3 in DNA: TGTGCTAGTGGTTCTTCCGGGACCTCGAACACCGGGGAGCTGTTTTTT. Translated, it gives CASGSSGTSNTGELFF.

This clonotype appeared a single time. The rearrangement links TRBV4-1 to TRBJ1-1; 7 bases are a match to TRBD1. The CDR3 is made up of 16 amino acids. The V gene's germline CDR1 is MGHRA and CDR2 YSYEKL. V trimming: 1 base; J trimming: 5 bases; junction bases outside the gene matches: 10. The CDR3 region has the DNA TGCGCCAGCAGCCAAGTAGGGGACAGACGACGGACTGAAGCTTTCTTT. Translated: CASSQVGDRRRTEAFF.

CDR3 DNA sequence: TGCGCCAGCAGCCCCTCCGGGACAGGGGGCTTAGATGAGCAGTTCTTC. It yields the protein CASSPSGTGGLDEQFF. The chain carries TRBV5-1 and TRBJ2-1; TRBD1 aligns across 12 bases. Germline CDR1 and CDR2: SGHRS and YFSETQ. The CDR3 has 16 residues. V trimming: 4 bases; J trimming: 8 bases; junction bases outside the gene matches: 10.

This rearrangement joins TRBV20-1 to TRBJ1-2; D unresolved. The length of the CDR3 is 14 residues. Germline V gives CDR1 DFQATT, CDR2 SNEGSKA (reference sequence). The ends were cut back, 5 bases at V and 3 bases at J, with 16 bases in the middle. CDR3 residues: CSAAPEASYYGYTF. CDR3 DNA sequence: TGCAGTGCTGCTCCTGAAGCTTCTTACTATGGCTACACCTTC.

This clonotype was seen a handful of times. The chain links TRBV2 to TRBJ1-5; D is ambiguous. This CDR3 has 16 amino acids. Trimming stripped 3 bases from V and 4 bases from J, with 16 bases between. The germline CDR1 and CDR2 sequences are SNHLY and FYNNEI. The CDR3: CASSDAGGRSNQPQHF. The CDR3 nucleotides are TGTGCCAGCAGTGATGCCGGCGGACGAAGTAATCAGCCCCAGCATTTT.

This clonotype was recorded a few times. The chain links TRBV27 to TRBJ2-7; 16 bases are shared with TRBD2. CDR1 is MNHEY and CDR2 is SMNVEV in the germline V gene (reference sequence). With V trimmed by 5 bases and J by 0 bases, 10 bases remained unmatched. The length of the CDR3 is 19 residues. The CDR3 coding sequence is TGTGCCAGCAGTCCTTTTCCGGGACTAGCGGGGGGGAGCTCCTACGAGCAGTACTTC. This codes for CASSPFPGLAGGSSYEQYF.